These T cell receptor beta chains were read from a single sample in a study of Ad26.COV2.S vaccination and SARS-CoV-2 variants. Assay used: immunoSEQ multiplex PCR; TCRdb lists only in-frame clones, some missing. Here the sample spans about 350,000 clones, around 88% being singletons. The source material was peripheral blood, sampled in a trial of Ad26.COV2.S vaccine versus placebo. These TCRs come from a person between 18 and 65 years old who received the Ad26.COV2.S COVID-19 vaccine or a placebo. CDR3s include the opening cysteine and the closing phenylalanine or tryptophan. A D gene is named only where the DNA matches it firmly. Clone size, where shown, is once, few, many, or a class for clones that have expanded.

>TRBJ2-7|once|TRBD2|TRBV25-1
TGTGCCAGCAGTGATCTAGCGGGAGGGTCCTACGAGCAGTACTTC
CASSDLAGGSYEQYF
>TRBJ1-6|.|.|TRBV7-2
TGTGCCAGCAGCTTGTGGGTTCTCAATAATTCACCCCTCCACTTT
CASSLWVLNNSPLHF
>TRBJ2-2|.|TRBD1|TRBV24-1
TGTGCCACCAGTGACCAAGACAGGGGATGGGACACCGGGGAGCTGTTTTTT
CATSDQDRGWDTGELFF
>TRBJ1-1|.|.|TRBV18
TGTGCCAGCTCACCAGCCCGGCAGAACACTGAAGCTTTCTTT
CASSPARQNTEAFF
>TRBJ1-1|.|.|TRBV29-1
TGCAGCGTTGAGGCCCAGGGTGGCACTGAAGCTTTCTTT
CSVEAQGGTEAFF
>TRBJ1-4|.|TRBD1|TRBV10-3
TGTGCCATCAGAGACGGGACAGGGGGAAATGAAAAACTGTTTTTT
CAIRDGTGGNEKLFF
>TRBJ2-7|.|TRBD2|TRBV5-1
TGCGCCAGCTCCCACGGGAAAGCGGGAGGTTATGCCTACGAGCAGTACTTC
CASSHGKAGGYAYEQYF
>TRBJ2-1|.|TRBD1|TRBV11-3
TGTGCCAGCAGCTTAGGGGGGCCGGAGACAGGGCTTAACAATGAGCAGTTCTTC
CASSLGGPETGLNNEQFF
>TRBJ1-1|.|.|TRBV14
TGTGCCAGCAGCCAAGTTTTTGCGGCTGAAGCTTTCTTT
CASSQVFAAEAFF
>TRBJ2-7|once|.|TRBV6-5
TGTGCCAGCAGTTCCCTGGGCAGGGGCGGTTCCTACGAGCAGTACTTC
CASSSLGRGGSYEQYF
>TRBJ2-2|.|.|TRBV28
TGTGCCAGCAGTTTTGGAGGGGCGAACACCGGGGAGCTGTTTTTT
CASSFGGANTGELFF
>TRBJ2-5|.|TRBD2|TRBV7-9
TGTGCCAGCAGCCCGACTAGCGGGGCGTGGGAGACCCAGTACTTC
CASSPTSGAWETQYF
>TRBJ2-1|.|TRBD2|TRBV10-3
TGTGCCATCATGAGAGCGGGGGGTCAATCCGACAATGAGCAGTTCTTC
CAIMRAGGQSDNEQFF
>TRBJ2-3|once|TRBD2|TRBV5-1
TGCGCCAGCACGATCGGGAGGGCTAGCACAGATACGCAGTATTTT
CASTIGRASTDTQYF
>TRBJ2-2|.|.|TRBV2
TGTGCCAGTACGGGATCGCGTGCAACCGGGGAGCTGTTTTTT
CASTGSRATGELFF
>TRBJ2-5|.|TRBD1|TRBV7-9
TGTGCCAGCAGAACACAGGGGGGACAAGAGACCCAGTACTTC
CASRTQGGQETQYF
>TRBJ2-7|few|.|TRBV12-3/TRBV12-4
TGTGCCAGCAGCCCCAGGGCTCGCTACGAGCAGTACTTC
CASSPRARYEQYF